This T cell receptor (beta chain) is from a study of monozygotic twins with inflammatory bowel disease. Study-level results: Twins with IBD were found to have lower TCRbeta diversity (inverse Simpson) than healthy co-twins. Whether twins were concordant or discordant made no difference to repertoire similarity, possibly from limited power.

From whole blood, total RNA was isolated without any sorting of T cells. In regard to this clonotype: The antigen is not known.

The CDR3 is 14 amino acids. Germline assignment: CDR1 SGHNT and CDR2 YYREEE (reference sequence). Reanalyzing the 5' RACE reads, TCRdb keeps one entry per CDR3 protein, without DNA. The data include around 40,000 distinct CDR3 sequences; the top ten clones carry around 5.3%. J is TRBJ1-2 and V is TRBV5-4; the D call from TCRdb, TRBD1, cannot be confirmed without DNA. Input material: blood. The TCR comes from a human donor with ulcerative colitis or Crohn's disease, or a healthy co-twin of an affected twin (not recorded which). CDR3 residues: CASTEQGQNYGYTF.